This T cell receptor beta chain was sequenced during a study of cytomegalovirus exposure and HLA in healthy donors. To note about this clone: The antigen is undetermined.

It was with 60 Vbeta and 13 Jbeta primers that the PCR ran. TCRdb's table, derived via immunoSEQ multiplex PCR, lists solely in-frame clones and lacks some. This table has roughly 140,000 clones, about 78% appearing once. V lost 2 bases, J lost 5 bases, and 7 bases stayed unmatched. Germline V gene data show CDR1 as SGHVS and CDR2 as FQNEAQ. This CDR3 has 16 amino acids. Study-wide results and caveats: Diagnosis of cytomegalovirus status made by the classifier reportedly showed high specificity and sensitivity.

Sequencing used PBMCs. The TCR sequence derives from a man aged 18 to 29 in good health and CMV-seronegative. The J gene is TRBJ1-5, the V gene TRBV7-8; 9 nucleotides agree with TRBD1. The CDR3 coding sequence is TGTGCCAGCAGCTTACTGGGACAGGGTAATTATCAGCCCCAGCATTTT. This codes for CASSLLGQGNYQPQHF.